This note documents a single T cell receptor (beta chain) sequence. The antigen is not known. The sample is drawn from a study of T cell repertoires in cytomegalovirus infection. At the level of the study: Use of recently identified HLA-C-restricted and well-studied HLA-B-restricted CMV epitopes was part of the study. Both CMV infection and a matching HLA type were indicated by public TCR beta signatures.

TCRdb re-called the reads through MiXCR, storing one row per CDR3 protein. The table includes 100,000 to 120,000 distinct CDR3 sequences, 30% detected once. V gave up 1 base and J gave up 5 bases, with 9 bases separating them. In germline, CDR1 is LGHNA, CDR2 YSLEER. The CDR3 extends over 13 amino acids. This clonotype was sampled from a human donor in good health (CMV status not recorded). Some clones in this sample may be carry-over from other donors' samples. The material was CD8+ T cells from cultured PBMCs, obtained from culture after CMV antigen stimulation. The genes are TRBV4-3 and TRBJ2-7; a weak D match, TRBD1 (5 bases). Here the CDR3 reads CASSQVQGHEQYF. Written as DNA, the CDR3 is TGCGCCAGCAGCCAAGTTCAGGGCCACGAGCAGTACTTC.